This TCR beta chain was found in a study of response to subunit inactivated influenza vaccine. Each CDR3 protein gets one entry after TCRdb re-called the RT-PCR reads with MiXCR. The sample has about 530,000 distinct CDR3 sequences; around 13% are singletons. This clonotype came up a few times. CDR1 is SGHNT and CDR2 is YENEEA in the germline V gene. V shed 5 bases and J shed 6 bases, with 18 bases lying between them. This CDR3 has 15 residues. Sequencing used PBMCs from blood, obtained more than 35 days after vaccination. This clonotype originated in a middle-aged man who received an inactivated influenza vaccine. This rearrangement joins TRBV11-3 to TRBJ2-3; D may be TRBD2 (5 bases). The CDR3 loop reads CASSPEGRGFDTQYF. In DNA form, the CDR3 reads TGTGCCAGCAGCCCAGAAGGTCGGGGTTTCGATACGCAGTATTTT.